The 18 T cell receptor beta chains below were found in one sample sequenced in a study of control samples from healthy donors and cancer patients. Here immunoSEQ multiplex PCR was the method, and the copy in TCRdb shows in-frame clones only, minus some. This sample has 95,000 to 150,000 clones, with approximately 90% found just once. Source material: blood. These receptors all come from a man younger than 40 in good health.

This sequence joins TRBV27 and TRBJ1-2; D not certain. The V end lost 4 bases, the J end lost 0 bases, and 6 bases lay between the germline ends. Germline V gene sequence: CDR1 MNHEY, CDR2 SMNVEV (reference sequence). The length of the CDR3 is 13 residues. The CDR3 reads CASSSTPNYGYTF. CDR3 in DNA: TGTGCCAGCAGTTCCACCCCTAACTATGGCTACACCTTC.

This chain connects TRBV4-1 to TRBJ2-1; 8 nucleotides line up with TRBD1. The CDR3 has 16 amino acids. Germline V gene lookup returns CDR1 MGHRA and CDR2 YSYEKL. The V gene end was trimmed by 1 base and the J gene end by 10 bases; junction bases not matched to a gene: 12. CDR3 loop: CASSQGGQGLSFEQFF. As DNA, the CDR3 is TGCGCCAGCAGCCAAGGTGGACAGGGCCTCTCTTTCGAGCAGTTCTTC.

The rearrangement joins TRBV24-1 to TRBJ2-2, with 10 nucleotides matching TRBD2. CDR1 is KGHDR and CDR2 is SFDVKD in the germline V gene. J gave up 2 bases and V 5 bases, and 7 bases lay outside the gene matches. The CDR3 is made up of 17 amino acids. For the CDR3, the DNA is TGTGCCACCAGTGGTAGGCTAGCGGGGGCTAACACCGGGGAGCTGTTTTTT. Protein sequence: CATSGRLAGANTGELFF.

The gene calls are TRBV7-2 and TRBJ1-5; 10 bases fit TRBD1. CDR1 and CDR2 from the germline V gene are SGHTA and FQGNSA. V was pared by 1 base and J by 0 bases, with 3 bases of the junction left unmatched. This CDR3 spans 17 amino acids. The CDR3 DNA reads TGTGCCAGCAGCTTAGTGGGACAGGGGAATAGCAATCAGCCCCAGCATTTT. Translating it yields CASSLVGQGNSNQPQHF.

The chain carries TRBV30 and TRBJ1-2; possible D gene TRBD1, 6 bases. There are 13 residues in the CDR3. Germline CDR1 GTSNPN, CDR2 SVGIG (reference sequence). V was shortened by 2 bases and J by 4 bases, with 11 bases between the two germline ends. The CDR3 loop reads CAWSSDSSYGYTF. The CDR3 nucleotides read TGTGCCTGGAGTTCGGACAGTTCCTATGGCTACACCTTC.

The gene calls are TRBV5-8 and TRBJ2-7; the D gene could be TRBD1 or TRBD2 (5 bases each). The V gene lost 2 bases and the J gene lost 5 bases, with 11 bases spanning the gap. CDR1 SGHTS and CDR2 YDEGEE come from the germline V gene. The length of the CDR3 is 13 residues. CDR3 in DNA: TGTGCCAGCAGCTTCGGGACGTCGGACGAGCAGTACTTC. Translation gives CASSFGTSDEQYF.

The V call is TRBV3-1 (or the pseudogene TRBV3-2), the J call TRBJ2-5; unclear D gene. The V and J ends lost 0 bases and 5 bases respectively, with 4 bases between them. The CDR3 covers 12 residues. CDR1 is LGHDT and CDR2 is YNNKEL in the germline V gene (reference sequence). The DNA for the CDR3 is TGTGCCAGCAGCCAAGAAGGCGAGACCCAGTACTTC. It translates to CASSQEGETQYF.

The CDR3 here is CASSRHITGTGGSGANVLTF. Here the CDR3 DNA reads TGTGCCAGCAGTCGCCACATTACCGGGACAGGGGGCTCTGGGGCCAACGTCCTGACTTTC. The chain has TRBV27 and TRBJ2-6; 11 nucleotides match TRBD1. Germline lookup yields CDR1 MNHEY and CDR2 SMNVEV (reference sequence). V gave up 5 bases and J gave up 0 bases; unmatched junction bases: 12. The CDR3 sequence is 20 residues long.

V and J are TRBV3-1 (or the pseudogene TRBV3-2) and TRBJ1-4, with 9 bases matching TRBD1. This CDR3 spans 17 amino acids. Germline values: CDR1 LGHDT, CDR2 YNNKEL (reference sequence). With V trimmed by 1 base and J by 8 bases, 11 bases remained unmatched. In DNA, the CDR3 is TGTGCCAGCAGCCAAGGGACAGGGGTGGTAGCGGGGGAAAAACTGTTTTTT. Its translation is CASSQGTGVVAGEKLFF.

The sample holds a few counts of this clone. V gene TRBV11-2 combines with J gene TRBJ1-1, with D unclear. The ends were cut back, 1 base at V and 2 bases at J, with 5 bases in the middle. The germline V gene has CDR1 SGHAT and CDR2 FQNNGV. CDR3 length: 13 residues. The CDR3, as DNA: TGTGCCAGCAGCTTAGTCGGAAACACTGAAGCTTTCTTT. It is translated as CASSLVGNTEAFF. The full variable domain, in which reference TRBV11-2 and TRBJ1-1 provide the parts outside the CDR3, is EAGVAQSPRYKIIEKRQSVAFWCNPISGHATLYWYQQILGQGPKLLIQFQNNGVVDDSQLPKDRFSAERLKGVDSTLKIQPAKLEDSAVYLCASSLVGNTEAFFGQGTRLTVV.

V and J are TRBV2 and TRBJ1-1; D perhaps matches TRBD1 (5 bases). Germline V gene data show CDR1 as SNHLY and CDR2 as FYNNEI. The V end lost 4 bases, the J end lost 10 bases, and 19 bases lay between the germline ends. The CDR3 length is 14 residues. The CDR3 sequence: CASSGISGGVRAFF. The CDR3 bases are TGTGCCAGCAGTGGGATAAGTGGGGGGGTCCGAGCTTTCTTT.

In its sample, this clone was seen a few times. The chain employs TRBV11-3 and TRBJ1-4; possible D gene TRBD1, 6 bases. The CDR3 is 14 amino acids. Trimming pared 5 bases from V and 10 bases from J, leaving 17 bases between. Germline V gene sequence: CDR1 SGHNT, CDR2 YENEEA. The CDR3 protein is CASSRNRRGGKLFF. As DNA, the CDR3 is TGTGCCAGCAGCCGAAACAGGAGGGGGGGAAAACTGTTTTTT.

This sequence joins TRBV27 and TRBJ2-1, with 8 bases lining up with TRBD2. The V segment lost 2 bases and the J segment 4 bases; nucleotides outside the gene matches: 4. The CDR3 has 15 amino acids. The germline V gene encodes CDR1 MNHEY and CDR2 SMNVEV (reference sequence). CDR3 sequence reads: CASSLAAGVYNEQFF. The CDR3 bases are TGTGCCAGCAGTTTAGCAGCGGGGGTATACAATGAGCAGTTCTTC.

The V call is TRBV14, the J call TRBJ2-2, with D unclear. Looked up from germline, CDR1 is SGHDN and CDR2 is FVKESK. Trimming pared 1 base from V and 0 bases from J, leaving 15 bases between. The CDR3 is 18 residues long. CDR3 in DNA: TGTGCCAGCAGCCAAGTACGAAGGCCCGGACCGAACACCGGGGAGCTGTTTTTT. Protein product: CASSQVRRPGPNTGELFF.

The chain is built from TRBV28 and TRBJ1-5; 7 bases line up with TRBD1. This CDR3 has 14 amino acids. The J segment lost 3 bases and the V segment lost 6 bases, leaving 5 bases of the junction unmatched. CDR1 MDHEN and CDR2 SYDVKM come from the germline V gene. This chain's CDR3 is CASRTGTVNQPQHF. CDR3 nucleotide sequence: TGTGCCAGCAGGACCGGGACAGTCAATCAGCCCCAGCATTTT.

V usage is TRBV13 and J usage is TRBJ2-3; unclear D gene. There are 12 residues in the CDR3. Germline-derived CDR1 and CDR2 are PRHDT and FYEKMQ (reference sequence). V lost 1 base and J lost 3, with 2 bases in between. This CDR3 is CASSLVTDTQYF. The CDR3 DNA reads as TGTGCCAGCAGCTTAGTTACAGATACGCAGTATTTT.

The V and J genes are TRBV5-1 and TRBJ2-1; TRBD2 might be the D (6 bases). CDR1 and CDR2 from the germline V gene are SGHRS and YFSETQ. Trimming left V 4 bases short and J 6 bases short, with 14 bases between. CDR3 length equals 14 residues. CDR3 in amino acids: CASSPRTTFNEQFF. In DNA form, the CDR3 reads TGCGCCAGCAGCCCCCGGACTACCTTCAATGAGCAGTTCTTC. The full variable domain, its missing parts supplied by reference TRBV5-1 and TRBJ2-1, is KAGVTQTPRYLIKTRGQQVTLSCSPISGHRSVSWYQQTPGQGLQFLFEYFSETQRNKGNFPGRFSGRQFSNSRSEMNVSTLELGDSALYLCASSPRTTFNEQFFGPGTRLTVL.

The chain links TRBV6-5 to TRBJ1-4; 9 nucleotides match TRBD1. Germline CDR1 reads MNHEY; CDR2 reads SVGAGI. The junction had 7 bases not matched to a gene; V was cut back by 6 bases and J by 5 bases. This CDR3 region has 15 residues. This CDR3 is CASRSPGQGNEKLFF. CDR3 DNA sequence: TGTGCCAGCAGGTCACCGGGACAGGGCAATGAAAAACTGTTTTTT.